This T cell receptor beta chain was recorded in a study of blood T cell repertoires in COVID-19. At the level of the study: Sources were T cells, B-cell-depleted T cells, or PBMCs; the material itself was cDNA or gDNA.

Only one count was recorded for this clone. Germline V gene lookup returns CDR1 LGHNA and CDR2 YNFKEQ. The CDR3 sequence is 16 residues long. Deletions cut 5 bases from V and 0 bases from J, with 14 bases between. Profiled with immunoSEQ multiplex PCR; TCRdb holds only in-frame clones, not every one. Counted here are over 85,000 clones, 85% occurring once; the ten biggest clones make up 35% to 40%. The receptor was derived from a man older than 75 with acute or convalescent COVID-19. This rearrangement joins TRBV4-2 to TRBJ1-3, with D perhaps matching TRBD1 (6 bases). The sequencing sample was made of peripheral blood. The DNA of the CDR3 is TGTGCCAGCAGCTCCAGGGGCGCAGGCTCTGGAAACACCATATATTTT. Translation: CASSSRGAGSGNTIYF.